The 10 T cell receptor beta chains given below trace back to one sample, sequenced in a study of T cell changes during pregnancy in multiple sclerosis. TCRdb keeps only in-frame clones here, not all; method: immunoSEQ multiplex PCR. This repertoire shows tens of thousands of clones, 85% to 95% found once; its top ten account for about 2%. The sequences come from peripheral blood, collected before pregnancy. Receptors were obtained from a female donor with multiple sclerosis, enrolled in a pregnancy study.

V is TRBV25-1 and J is TRBJ2-3; unclear D gene. CDR1 MGHDK and CDR2 SYGVNS come from the germline V gene. The germline V and J ends were trimmed by 4 bases and 2 bases, with 13 bases remaining between them. The CDR3 is 15 amino acids. This chain's CDR3 is CASSGVTTITDTQYF. The CDR3 DNA follows: TGTGCCAGCAGTGGCGTAACTACCATCACAGATACGCAGTATTTT.

This rearrangement joins TRBV9 to TRBJ2-7; 11 nucleotides match TRBD2. Germline V CDR1 and CDR2: SGDLS, YYNGEE. The CDR3 runs to 15 residues. Losses at the gene ends were 1 base for V and 4 bases for J; bases not matched to a gene: 4. CDR3 region: CASSVTTSGMYEQYF. The CDR3, as DNA: TGTGCCAGCAGCGTAACGACTAGCGGGATGTACGAGCAGTACTTC.

V and J are TRBV7-2 and TRBJ2-5; 7 positions match TRBD1. Judging by the DNA end, TRBJ2-7 fits better; the J call may be wrong. CDR1 and CDR2 (germline): SGHTA, FQGNSA. This CDR3 has 14 amino acids. CDR3 sequence reads: CASSARDSVYEQYF. The DNA of the CDR3 is TGTGCCAGCAGCGCCCGGGACAGTGTCTACGAGCAGTACTTC.

V and J are TRBV10-3 and TRBJ2-1, with 12 bases fitting TRBD1. This CDR3 comprises 16 residues. Losses at the gene ends were 3 bases for V and 5 bases for J; bases not matched to a gene: 5. Per the germline V gene, CDR1 is ENHRY and CDR2 is SYGVKD. For the CDR3, the DNA is TGTGCCATCAGTGATACCGGGACAGGGGGCAACAATGAGCAGTTCTTC. Translated, it gives CAISDTGTGGNNEQFF.

The V gene is TRBV9, the J gene TRBJ2-3, with D tentatively TRBD2 (6 bases). The CDR3 is made up of 15 amino acids. The V and J ends lost 4 bases and 2 bases respectively, with 14 bases between them. Germline-derived CDR1 and CDR2 are SGDLS and YYNGEE. The CDR3 DNA follows: TGTGCCAGCAGCCCAATAGCGGCAAACACAGATACGCAGTATTTT. Amino acid sequence: CASSPIAANTDTQYF. The full variable domain, in which reference TRBV9 and TRBJ2-3 provide the parts outside the CDR3, is DSGVTQTPKHLITATGQRVTLRCSPRSGDLSVYWYQQSLDQGLQFLIQYYNGEERAKGNILERFSAQQFPDLHSELNLSSLELGDSALYFCASSPIAANTDTQYFGPGTRLTVL.

In its sample, this clone was seen a few times. This chain links TRBV28 with TRBJ2-1; no clear D gene. V gave up 8 bases and J gave up 5 bases, with 7 bases separating them. From germline, CDR1 is MDHEN and CDR2 SYDVKM. This CDR3 is built from 11 residues. CDR3 loop: CASGRNNEQFF. Here the CDR3 DNA reads TGTGCCAGCGGCCGAAACAATGAGCAGTTCTTC.

This clone has a count of ten or more. The chain has TRBV4-3 and TRBJ2-1, with 7 bases matching TRBD2. The J segment lost 4 bases and the V segment lost 0 bases, leaving 6 bases of the junction unmatched. The CDR3 contains 16 residues. Germline CDR1 LGHNA, CDR2 YSLEER. The CDR3 nucleotides read TGCGCCAGCAGCCAAGATCCGGGGGAGGGATACAATGAGCAGTTCTTC. Protein product: CASSQDPGEGYNEQFF.

This chain connects TRBV29-1 to TRBJ2-6, with 8 nucleotides matching TRBD1. The junction had 8 bases not matched to a gene; V was cut back by 7 bases and J by 0 bases. Germline assignment: CDR1 SQVTM and CDR2 ANQGSEA. The CDR3 totals 16 residues. CDR3 amino acids: CSGLTGVSSGANVLTF. CDR3 DNA sequence: TGCAGCGGCCTGACAGGGGTGAGCTCTGGGGCCAACGTCCTGACTTTC.

The chain has TRBV30 and TRBJ2-1, with D hard to call. Per germline, CDR1 GTSNPN and CDR2 SVGIG (reference sequence). CDR3 length equals 12 residues. Trimming cost V 1 base and J 7 bases, with 8 bases left between them. The CDR3 DNA follows: TGTGCCTGGAGTGAGCAGACAAATGAGCAGTTCTTC. Its protein is CAWSEQTNEQFF.

This chain joins TRBV29-1 and TRBJ1-1, with D possibly being TRBD1 (5 bases). The CDR3 has 14 residues. V was clipped by 4 bases and J by 4 bases, with 16 bases between them. The germline gives CDR1 SQVTM, CDR2 ANQGSEA. CDR3 region: CSVGSYVGATEAFF. In DNA, the CDR3 is TGCAGCGTTGGATCGTATGTAGGGGCCACTGAAGCTTTCTTT.